There are a few counts of the clone carrying this T cell receptor (beta chain). What it binds is unknown. Between the trimmed V and J ends, which lost 6 bases and 2 bases, there was a span of 19 bases. This CDR3 spans 17 amino acids. Per germline, CDR1 SEHNR and CDR2 FQNEAQ (reference sequence). Sequencing was performed with immunoSEQ multiplex PCR; in TCRdb, only in-frame clones are kept and a portion is missing. This sample has under 400,000 clones, with roughly 90% found just once. This sample is drawn from a study of cytomegalovirus exposure and HLA in healthy donors. Overall study context: The approximately 120 validation repertoires matched the roughly 700 first-cohort repertoires in platform, a later analysis reported.

Broader study findings: A list of roughly 160 TCR beta chains associated with cytomegalovirus was given. According to a later analysis, TCR clusters from the first cohort tended to co-occur in the 110 or so validation repertoires.

The material sequenced was PBMCs. The genes are TRBV7-9 and TRBJ2-2, with D unresolved. The origin of this receptor is a man aged 25 to 40 in good health and CMV-seronegative. The CDR3 is CASRDWLGSTNTGELFF. The CDR3 DNA sequence: TGTGCCAGCAGAGATTGGCTAGGCTCCACTAACACCGGGGAGCTGTTTTTT. Complete variable domain (other parts from reference TRBV7-9 and TRBJ2-2): DTGVSQNPRHKITKRGQNVTFRCDPISEHNRLYWYRQTLGQGPEFLTYFQNEAQLEKSRLLSDRFSAERPKGSFSTLEIQRTEQGDSAMYLCASRDWLGSTNTGELFFGEGSRLTVL.